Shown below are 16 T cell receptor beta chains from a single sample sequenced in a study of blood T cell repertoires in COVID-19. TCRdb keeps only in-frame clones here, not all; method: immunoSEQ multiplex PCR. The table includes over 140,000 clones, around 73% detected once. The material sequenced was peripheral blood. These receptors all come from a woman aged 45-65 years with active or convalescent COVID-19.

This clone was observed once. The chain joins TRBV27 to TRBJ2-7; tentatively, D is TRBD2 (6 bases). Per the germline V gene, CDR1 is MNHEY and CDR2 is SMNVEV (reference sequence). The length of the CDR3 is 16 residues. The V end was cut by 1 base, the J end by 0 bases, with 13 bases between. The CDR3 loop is CASSLWGVGLSYEQYF. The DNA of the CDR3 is TGTGCCAGCAGTTTATGGGGGGTGGGACTCTCCTACGAGCAGTACTTC.

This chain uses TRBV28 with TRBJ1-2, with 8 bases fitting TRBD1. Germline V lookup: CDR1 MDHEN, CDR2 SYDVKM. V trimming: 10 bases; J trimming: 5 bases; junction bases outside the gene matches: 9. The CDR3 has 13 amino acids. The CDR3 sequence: CATPGTGGYGYTF. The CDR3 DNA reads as TGTGCCACTCCTGGAACAGGGGGTTATGGCTACACCTTC.

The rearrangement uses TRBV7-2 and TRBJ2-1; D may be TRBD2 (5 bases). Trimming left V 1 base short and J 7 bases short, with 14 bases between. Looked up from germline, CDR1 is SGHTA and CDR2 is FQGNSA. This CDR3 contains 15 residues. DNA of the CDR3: TGTGCCAGCAGCTTAGTGGGCCGGGGTGTGAATGAGCAGTTCTTC. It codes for CASSLVGRGVNEQFF.

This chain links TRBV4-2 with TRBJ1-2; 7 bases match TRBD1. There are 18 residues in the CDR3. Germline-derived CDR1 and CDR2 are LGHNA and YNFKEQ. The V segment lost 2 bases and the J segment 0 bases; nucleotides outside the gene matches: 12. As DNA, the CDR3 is TGTGCCAGCAGCCAACTGGCGCCAGGGGGTCGAGCTAACTATGGCTACACCTTC. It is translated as CASSQLAPGGRANYGYTF.

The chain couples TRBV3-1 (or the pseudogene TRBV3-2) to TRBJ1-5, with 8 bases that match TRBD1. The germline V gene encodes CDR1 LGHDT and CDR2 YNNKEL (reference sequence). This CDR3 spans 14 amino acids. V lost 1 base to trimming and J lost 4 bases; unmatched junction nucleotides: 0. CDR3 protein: CASSQGTGNQPQHF. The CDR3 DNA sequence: TGTGCCAGCAGCCAAGGGACAGGGAATCAGCCCCAGCATTTT.

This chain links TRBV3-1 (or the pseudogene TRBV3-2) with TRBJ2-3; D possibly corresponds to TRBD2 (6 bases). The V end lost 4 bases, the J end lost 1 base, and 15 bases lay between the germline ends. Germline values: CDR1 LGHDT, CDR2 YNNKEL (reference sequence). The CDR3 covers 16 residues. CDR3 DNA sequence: TGTGCCAGCAGCCCCCCGAGAGAGCGGGGCACAGATACGCAGTATTTT. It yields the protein CASSPPRERGTDTQYF.

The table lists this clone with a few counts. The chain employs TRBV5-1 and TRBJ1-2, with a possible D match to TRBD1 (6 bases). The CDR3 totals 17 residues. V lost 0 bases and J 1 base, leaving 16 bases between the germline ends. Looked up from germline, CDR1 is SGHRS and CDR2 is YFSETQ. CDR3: CASSLAGPWTDNYGYTF. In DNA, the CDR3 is TGCGCCAGCAGCTTGGCCGGGCCCTGGACAGATAACTATGGCTACACCTTC. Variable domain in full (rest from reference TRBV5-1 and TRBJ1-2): KAGVTQTPRYLIKTRGQQVTLSCSPISGHRSVSWYQQTPGQGLQFLFEYFSETQRNKGNFPGRFSGRQFSNSRSEMNVSTLELGDSALYLCASSLAGPWTDNYGYTFGSGTRLTVV.

In DNA form, the CDR3 reads TGTGCCAGCAGCCAAGAGATAATAGCGGGAGGTACAGATACGCAGTATTTT. As protein: CASSQEIIAGGTDTQYF. The chain combines TRBV4-2 with TRBJ2-3; TRBD2 aligns across 10 bases. The CDR3 has 17 amino acids. J was trimmed by 3 bases and V by 0 bases; bases with no gene match: 6. Germline V CDR1 and CDR2: LGHNA, YNFKEQ.

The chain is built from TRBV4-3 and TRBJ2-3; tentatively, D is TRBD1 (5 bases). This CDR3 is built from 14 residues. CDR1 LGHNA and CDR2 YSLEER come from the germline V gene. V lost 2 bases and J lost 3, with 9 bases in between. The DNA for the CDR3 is TGCGCCAGCAGCCAAATGGACAAGACAGATACGCAGTATTTT. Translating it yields CASSQMDKTDTQYF.

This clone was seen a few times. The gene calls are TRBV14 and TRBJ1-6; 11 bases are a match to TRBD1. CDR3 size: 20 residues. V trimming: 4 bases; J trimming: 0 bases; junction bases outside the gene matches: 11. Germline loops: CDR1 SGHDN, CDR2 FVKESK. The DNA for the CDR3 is TGTGCCAGCAGCCTTTCCGGGACAGGGGGTCATAGCTCCTATAATTCACCCCTCCACTTT. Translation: CASSLSGTGGHSSYNSPLHF.

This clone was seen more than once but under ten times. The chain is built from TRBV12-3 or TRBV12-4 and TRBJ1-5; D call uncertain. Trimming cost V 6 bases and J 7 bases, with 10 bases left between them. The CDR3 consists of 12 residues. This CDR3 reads CASSGYQQPQHF. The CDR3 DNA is TGTGCCAGCAGCGGGTACCAACAGCCCCAGCATTTT.

CDR3 region: CSVVPSAGTDTQYF. CDR3 nucleotide sequence: TGCAGCGTTGTCCCTAGCGCGGGCACAGATACGCAGTATTTT. The chain couples TRBV29-1 to TRBJ2-3; possible D gene TRBD2, 6 bases. This CDR3 has 14 residues. The V end lost 4 bases, the J end lost 1 base, and 12 bases lay between the germline ends. Per the germline V gene, CDR1 is SQVTM and CDR2 is ANQGSEA.

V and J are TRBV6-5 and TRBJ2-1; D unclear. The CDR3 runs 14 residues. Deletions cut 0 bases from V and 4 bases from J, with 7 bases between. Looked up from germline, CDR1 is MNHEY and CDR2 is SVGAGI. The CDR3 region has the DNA TGTGCCAGCAGTTACTCGGCACCTTACAATGAGCAGTTCTTC. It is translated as CASSYSAPYNEQFF.

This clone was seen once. CDR3: CASSLQANTEAFF. CDR3 sequence (DNA): TGCGCCAGCAGCTTGCAGGCGAACACTGAAGCTTTCTTT. The chain combines TRBV5-1 with TRBJ1-1; no clear D. Germline V CDR1 and CDR2: SGHRS, YFSETQ. The CDR3 runs 13 residues. V lost 1 base, J lost 1 base, and 5 bases lay in between.

As DNA, the CDR3 is TGCGCCAGCAGCTTGGATGGGACTCCCCAAGAGACCCAGTACTTC. Protein sequence: CASSLDGTPQETQYF. V usage is TRBV5-1 and J usage is TRBJ2-5, with D possibly TRBD2 on 6 matching bases. V was pared by 0 bases and J by 1 base, with 10 bases between. CDR3 length equals 15 residues. In germline, CDR1 is SGHRS, CDR2 YFSETQ.

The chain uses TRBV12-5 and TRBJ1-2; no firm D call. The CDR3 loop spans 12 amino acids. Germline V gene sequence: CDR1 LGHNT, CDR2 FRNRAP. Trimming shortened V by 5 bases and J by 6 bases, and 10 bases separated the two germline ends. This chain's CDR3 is CASGEGVNGYTF. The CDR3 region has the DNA TGTGCTAGTGGTGAAGGAGTGAATGGCTACACCTTC.